This paragraph reports one T cell receptor beta chain. Germline CDR1 is SGHVS and CDR2 is FQNEAQ. Unmatched junction bases numbered 8, after V lost 3 bases and J lost 3 bases. The CDR3 loop spans 17 amino acids. In the authors' methods: Reference gene primer amplification gave estimated nucleated cell counts. Profiled with immunoSEQ multiplex PCR; TCRdb holds only in-frame clones, not every one. V, J and clone size derive from that table, while D and trimming were established from the DNA sequence. The sample lists 150,000 to 180,000 clones; 78% were seen once. The sample comes from a study of blood T cell repertoires in COVID-19. Study-level background: Samples taken during acute and convalescent COVID-19 were collected in the United States, Italy and Spain. T cells, B-cell-depleted T cells, or PBMCs supplied cDNA or gDNA.

The J gene is TRBJ2-2, the V gene TRBV7-8; 9 bases map to TRBD2. The source of this sequence is a man older than 75 with acute or convalescent COVID-19. Sequencing used peripheral blood. The CDR3 sequence is CASSFQAGGQDTGELFF. CDR3 coding DNA: TGTGCCAGCAGCTTCCAGGCGGGGGGGCAAGACACCGGGGAGCTGTTTTTT.